The 19 T cell receptor beta chains reported below all come from one sample, sequenced in a study of OX40 agonist ivuxolimab in advanced cancers. Measured with immunoSEQ multiplex PCR; TCRdb has only the in-frame clones, and not every one. The sample holds roughly 60,000 clones, 70% to 90% seen once. The specimen was CD4+ or CD8+ T cells sorted from blood, collected in a trial of the OX40 agonist ivuxolimab. These receptors were collected from an adult with an advanced solid tumor such as melanoma, head and neck, liver or kidney cancer.

In this sample, this clone turned up once. The rearrangement joins TRBV10-3 to TRBJ1-5, with D uncertain. V lost 6 bases to trimming and J lost 16 bases, with 16 bases between them. The CDR3 has 11 residues. Per germline, CDR1 ENHRY and CDR2 SYGVKD. The DNA of the CDR3 is TGTGCCATCAGGGACCGGGATCGATACCATTTT. This codes for CAIRDRDRYHF.

The rearrangement uses TRBV11-2 and TRBJ1-4; D unclear. CDR3 length: 13 residues. The germline V gene encodes CDR1 SGHAT and CDR2 FQNNGV. Trimming removed 5 bases from V and 6 bases from J, with 10 bases in between. This CDR3 reads CASSKDADEKLFF. In DNA form, the CDR3 reads TGTGCCAGCAGCAAGGACGCTGATGAAAAACTGTTTTTT.

The chain combines TRBV9 with TRBJ2-7; D perhaps matches TRBD1 (6 bases). Germline-derived CDR1 and CDR2 are SGDLS and YYNGEE. This CDR3 contains 12 residues. Deletions cut 0 bases from V and 5 bases from J, with 6 bases between. The CDR3 reads CASSVAGDEQYF. The CDR3 nucleotides are TGTGCCAGCAGCGTAGCAGGGGACGAGCAGTACTTC.

The chain is built from TRBV5-4 and TRBJ1-1, with a weak D call TRBD1 (6 bases). CDR3 length equals 14 residues. Germline V CDR1 and CDR2: SGHNT, YYREEE (reference sequence). V was clipped by 0 bases and J by 6 bases, with 12 bases between them. The CDR3 nucleotides read TGTGCCAGCAGCTTGGAGGGGGGCCGGGCTGAAGCTTTCTTT. Translated: CASSLEGGRAEAFF.

This chain links TRBV5-1 with TRBJ2-7, with 8 bases that match TRBD1. Germline lookup yields CDR1 SGHRS and CDR2 YFSETQ. With V trimmed by 0 bases and J by 5 bases, 4 bases remained unmatched. This CDR3 spans 14 amino acids. CDR3 sequence reads: CASSLGQGPHEQYF. The CDR3 bases are TGCGCCAGCAGCTTGGGACAGGGGCCCCACGAGCAGTACTTC.

This chain links TRBV10-3 with TRBJ2-7, with 7 bases lining up with TRBD1. In germline, CDR1 is ENHRY, CDR2 SYGVKD. Trimming removed 6 bases from V and 2 bases from J; junction bases left unmatched: 4. The CDR3 totals 13 residues. The CDR3 spells CAISTGTAYEQYF. For the CDR3, the DNA is TGTGCCATCAGCACCGGGACAGCCTACGAGCAGTACTTC.

The gene calls are TRBV11-3 and TRBJ2-2; D is undetermined. Deletions cut 5 bases from V and 7 bases from J, with 8 bases between. This CDR3 region has 12 residues. Germline CDR1 is SGHNT and CDR2 is YENEEA. CDR3 nucleotides: TGTGCCAGCAGCCCGCAGGTCGGGGAGCTGTTTTTT. Amino acid sequence: CASSPQVGELFF.

V and J are TRBV10-3 and TRBJ1-2; tentative D call: TRBD1 (5 bases). The CDR3 is 15 amino acids. Germline values: CDR1 ENHRY, CDR2 SYGVKD. Trimming took off 7 bases at V and 3 bases at J, with 18 bases between the two ends. CDR3 sequence: CAINDGYGGYYGYTF. DNA for the CDR3: TGTGCCATCAACGACGGGTATGGGGGATACTATGGCTACACCTTC.

This clone has only a few counts. The chain carries TRBV5-4 and TRBJ1-6; TRBD1 matches 8 bases. The germline V gene has CDR1 SGHNT and CDR2 YYREEE (reference sequence). V trimming: 2 bases; J trimming: 10 bases; junction bases outside the gene matches: 5. The CDR3 contains 14 residues. The CDR3 DNA reads TGTGCCAGCAGCTTAGACAGGGGTAGCTCACCCCTCCACTTT. Protein: CASSLDRGSSPLHF.

This clone was recorded only once. This chain links TRBV7-2 with TRBJ2-5; D ambiguous. Deletions cut 1 base from V and 7 bases from J, with 7 bases between. CDR3 length: 12 amino acids. Germline V gene lookup returns CDR1 SGHTA and CDR2 FQGNSA. CDR3 bases: TGTGCCAGCAGCTTAGAACTCGGGACCCAGTACTTC. Protein sequence: CASSLELGTQYF.

The table lists this clone with a few counts. The chain couples TRBV7-9 to TRBJ1-2, with D possibly matching TRBD1 (5 bases). The CDR3 runs to 14 residues. Germline V CDR1 and CDR2: SEHNR, FQNEAQ (reference sequence). The ends were cut back, 2 bases at V and 7 bases at J, with 14 bases in the middle. CDR3 in DNA: TGTGCCAGCAGCTTAAACGGGGGATGGAGTGGCTACACCTTC. Its protein is CASSLNGGWSGYTF. Based on the CDR3 plus reference TRBV7-9 and TRBJ1-2, the full variable domain is DTGVSQNPRHKITKRGQNVTFRCDPISEHNRLYWYRQTLGQGPEFLTYFQNEAQLEKSRLLSDRFSAERPKGSFSTLEIQRTEQGDSAMYLCASSLNGGWSGYTFGSGTRLTVV.

The chain carries TRBV7-3 and TRBJ1-2, with TRBD1 matching 7 bases. The CDR3 runs to 14 residues. Germline assignment: CDR1 SGHTA and CDR2 FQGTGA. J gave up 6 bases and V 2 bases, and 6 bases lay outside the gene matches. The CDR3 protein is CASSLDGRGHGYTF. The CDR3, as DNA: TGTGCCAGCAGCTTAGATGGTAGGGGGCATGGCTACACCTTC. Looking up the rest from reference TRBV7-3 and TRBJ1-2 gives the full variable domain: GAGVSQTPSNKVTEKGKYVELRCDPISGHTALYWYRQSLGQGPEFLIYFQGTGAADDSGLPNDRFFAVRPEGSVSTLKIQRTERGDSAVYLCASSLDGRGHGYTFGSGTRLTVV.

The chain carries TRBV5-1 and TRBJ2-7; 8 bases fit TRBD1. The CDR3 covers 14 residues. With V trimmed by 4 bases and J by 2 bases, 5 bases remained unmatched. CDR1 SGHRS and CDR2 YFSETQ come from the germline V gene. The CDR3 DNA follows: TGCGCCAGCAGCGCAGGACAGGGACCCTACGAGCAGTACTTC. This sequence encodes CASSAGQGPYEQYF.

The chain carries TRBV11-3 and TRBJ2-1, with D uncertain. The ends were cut back, 0 bases at V and 5 bases at J, with 11 bases in the middle. Germline V lookup: CDR1 SGHNT, CDR2 YENEEA. This CDR3 region has 15 residues. The CDR3 spells CASSLDRATHNEQFF. The CDR3 DNA sequence: TGTGCCAGCAGCTTAGATCGGGCTACCCACAATGAGCAGTTCTTC.

This chain connects TRBV4-1 to TRBJ1-5; D is perhaps TRBD1 (6 bases). Germline assignment: CDR1 MGHRA and CDR2 YSYEKL. The V gene lost 1 base and the J gene lost 4 bases, with 11 bases spanning the gap. The CDR3 has 15 amino acids. This CDR3 is CASSQGRQANQPQHF. The CDR3 DNA reads as TGCGCCAGCAGCCAAGGTAGACAGGCTAATCAGCCCCAGCATTTT.

The chain links TRBV27 to TRBJ2-7, with a tentative D call TRBD1 (5 bases). The germline V gene encodes CDR1 MNHEY and CDR2 SMNVEV (reference sequence). Trimming pared 6 bases from V and 5 bases from J, leaving 8 bases between. There are 11 residues in the CDR3. CDR3 protein: CASRVRDEQYF. CDR3 sequence (DNA): TGTGCCAGCAGAGTCAGGGACGAGCAGTACTTC.

Worth noting for this clone: Other DNA sequences in this sample translate to the same CDR3. The rearrangement uses TRBV6-5 and TRBJ1-5; D unclear. The CDR3 totals 15 residues. CDR1 and CDR2 from the germline V gene are MNHEY and SVGAGI. V was trimmed by 0 bases and J by 1 base, leaving 7 bases between them. The CDR3 reads CASSYSGGSNQPQHF. CDR3 coding DNA: TGTGCCAGCAGTTACTCTGGCGGGAGCAATCAGCCCCAGCATTTT.

The chain combines TRBV18 with TRBJ2-7, with D hard to call. The CDR3 consists of 13 residues. The germline V gene has CDR1 KGHSH and CDR2 LQKENI. V lost 5 bases and J 4 bases, leaving 12 bases between the germline ends. The CDR3 reads CASSTDPPYEQYF. The CDR3 DNA sequence: TGTGCCAGCTCAACCGACCCCCCGTACGAGCAGTACTTC.

The V gene is TRBV20-1, the J gene TRBJ1-1; D not resolved. This CDR3 has 9 residues. Trimming removed 2 bases at V and 8 bases at J, with 3 bases between. The germline CDR1 and CDR2 sequences are DFQATT and SNEGSKA (reference sequence). CDR3 sequence reads: CSARSEAFF. The DNA for the CDR3 is TGCAGTGCTAGATCCGAAGCTTTCTTT.